One and the same sample provided the 21 T cell receptor beta chains below, sequenced in a study of Japanese encephalitis immunity and Zika vaccine responses. TCRdb re-analysed the 5' RACE reads in MiXCR, keeping a single row per CDR3 protein. The sample yields 450 to 600 distinct CDR3 sequences, roughly 9% seen once. CFSE-labeled PBMCs were cultured approximately six days with peptide pools, each at about 1 ug/mL. Unfixed live CD56-CD19-CD16-CD3+CD4+ CFSE-low cells were sorted as proliferating CD4 T cells. The source material was antigen-activated CD4+ T cells from blood, cultured, sampled during a Zika inactivated vaccine study. All receptors come from an adult woman who received an inactivated Zika virus vaccine.

This clonotype counts as large. The V gene is TRBV7-9, the J gene TRBJ2-7, with D possibly being TRBD1 or TRBD2 (5 bases each). The germline CDR1 and CDR2 sequences are SEHNR and FQNEAQ (reference sequence). This CDR3 has 14 amino acids. V was trimmed by 1 base and J by 7 bases, leaving 14 bases between them. The CDR3 is CASSLGTGPKEQYF. The CDR3 nucleotides are TGTGCCAGCAGCTTAGGAACGGGGCCTAAAGAGCAGTACTTC.

This clonotype is categorized as medium-sized. The chain is built from TRBV20-1 and TRBJ2-3; D might be TRBD1 (5 bases). This CDR3 region has 15 residues. Per germline, CDR1 DFQATT and CDR2 SNEGSKA (reference sequence). V lost 5 bases, J lost 2 bases, and 17 bases lay in between. The CDR3 here is CSAGPAGRLTDTQYF. In nucleotides, the CDR3 is TGCAGTGCTGGACCCGCAGGGCGCCTCACAGATACGCAGTATTTT.

This clonotype is labeled as medium-sized (0.01 to 0.1%). The chain uses TRBV7-9 and TRBJ1-4; D is undetermined. Germline CDR1 reads SEHNR; CDR2 reads FQNEAQ (reference sequence). The CDR3 covers 14 residues. Deletions cut 3 bases from V and 5 bases from J, with 10 bases between. The CDR3 sequence: CASSLSHGNEKLFF. The CDR3 DNA is TGTGCCAGCAGCTTGTCTCACGGCAATGAAAAACTGTTTTTT.

Sample share makes this clonotype medium-sized. The chain couples TRBV18 to TRBJ1-4; D unclear. The germline gives CDR1 KGHSH, CDR2 LQKENI. Between the trimmed V and J ends, which lost 1 base and 5 bases, there was a span of 11 bases. CDR3 length: 15 amino acids. The CDR3 DNA follows: TGTGCCAGCTCACCACGGCAGGAAAGAAATGAAAAACTGTTTTTT. This gives the protein CASSPRQERNEKLFF.

Within the sample, this clonotype is large. The chain couples TRBV19 to TRBJ1-4; tentative D call: TRBD1 (6 bases). Germline values: CDR1 LNHDA, CDR2 SQIVND (reference sequence). Trimming took 7 bases from V and 5 from J, leaving 17 bases between them. The CDR3 runs 15 residues. The CDR3 sequence is CASTLRTDENEKLFF. The CDR3 coding sequence is TGTGCCAGTACCTTGAGGACAGATGAAAATGAAAAACTGTTTTTT.

This clonotype was recorded a few times. This sequence may be a read error, since a much larger clone differs from it by one base. The chain uses TRBV30 and TRBJ2-7; D gene ambiguous. Trimming took 4 bases from V and 3 from J, leaving 16 bases between them. Per germline, CDR1 GTSNPN and CDR2 SVGIG (reference sequence). This CDR3 is 14 amino acids long. The CDR3 loop is CAWISGQRNYEQYF. The DNA for the CDR3 is TGTGCCTGGATTTCTGGGCAGCGAAACTACGAGCAGTACTTC. Complete variable domain (other parts from reference TRBV30 and TRBJ2-7): SQTIHQWPATLVQPVGSPLSLECTVEGTSNPNLYWYRQAAGRGLQLLFYSVGIGQISSEVPQNLSASRPQDRQFILSSKKLLLSDSGFYLCAWISGQRNYEQYFGPGTRLTVT.

By frequency in the sample, this clonotype is large. The V and J genes are TRBV18 and TRBJ1-3; 9 bases align to TRBD1. CDR1 KGHSH and CDR2 LQKENI come from the germline V gene. Trimming cost V 3 bases and J 4 bases; bases outside gene matches: 4. This CDR3 is 15 amino acids long. CDR3 residues: CASSPGQGPGNTIYF. The CDR3 DNA sequence: TGTGCCAGCTCACCCGGACAGGGGCCCGGAAACACCATATATTTT.

This clonotype was seen repeatedly, ten times or more. The chain is built from TRBV12-3 or TRBV12-4 and TRBJ1-2; TRBD1 matches at 9 bases. Unmatched junction bases numbered 2, after V lost 5 bases and J lost 4 bases. The CDR3 runs to 13 residues. CDR3 residues: CASSQGQGYGYTF. The CDR3 DNA reads as TGTGCCAGCAGTCAGGGACAGGGCTATGGCTACACCTTC.

This clonotype is categorized as medium-sized (0.01 to 0.1%). The J gene is TRBJ1-4, the V gene TRBV12-3 or TRBV12-4; the match to TRBD1 covers 7 bases. Trimming took 7 bases from V and 8 from J; bases not matched to a gene: 13. This CDR3 has 15 residues. CDR3 region: CASNSGAPGQEKLFF. The CDR3 region has the DNA TGTGCCAGCAATTCTGGGGCCCCGGGACAGGAAAAACTGTTTTTT.

This clonotype is labeled as large. A junction boundary mismatches the germline segment, possibly from a read error. V gene TRBV7-2 combines with J gene TRBJ2-7, with 7 bases lining up with TRBD2. CDR3 size: 11 residues. Germline V gene sequence: CDR1 SGHTA, CDR2 FQGNSA. The CDR3 reads CASSLAAGVNF. CDR3 in DNA: TGTGCCAGCAGCTTAGCGGCGGGAGTCAACTTC.

By frequency in the sample, this clonotype is large. V and J are TRBV3-1 and TRBJ1-5; 9 nucleotides agree with TRBD1. Per germline, CDR1 LGHDT and CDR2 YNNKEL (reference sequence). The CDR3 has 16 residues. Trimming cost V 6 bases and J 2 bases; bases outside gene matches: 8. CDR3: CASSATGGDGNQPQHF. CDR3 sequence (DNA): TGTGCCAGCAGTGCAACAGGGGGCGACGGCAATCAGCCCCAGCATTTT.

By share of the sample, this clonotype is medium-sized (0.01 to 0.1%). The V gene is TRBV29-1, the J gene TRBJ1-2, with TRBD1 identical over 7 bases. Germline values: CDR1 SQVTM, CDR2 ANQGSEA. Losses at the gene ends were 5 bases for V and 7 bases for J; bases not matched to a gene: 7. This CDR3 region has 12 residues. The CDR3 protein is CSVLGGAGGYTF. CDR3 coding DNA: TGCAGCGTTCTAGGGGGCGCGGGTGGCTACACCTTC.

This clonotype is judged medium-sized. The chain recombines TRBV19 with TRBJ1-6; the match to TRBD1 covers 11 bases. The V segment lost 4 bases and the J segment 6 bases; nucleotides outside the gene matches: 8. This CDR3 has 17 amino acids. Germline lookup yields CDR1 LNHDA and CDR2 SQIVND (reference sequence). Here the CDR3 DNA reads TGTGCCAGTAGTAGAACCGGGACAGGGGGTCTTAATTCACCCCTCCACTTT. It is translated as CASSRTGTGGLNSPLHF.

This clonotype is medium-sized by share. V gene TRBV19 combines with J gene TRBJ2-7; D might be TRBD1 (6 bases). Trimming stripped 6 bases from V and 4 bases from J, with 16 bases between. The CDR3 is made up of 14 amino acids. CDR1 LNHDA and CDR2 SQIVND come from the germline V gene (reference sequence). The chain's CDR3 is CASRRDTGYYEQYF. The CDR3 nucleotides read TGTGCCAGTAGACGGGACACAGGATATTACGAGCAGTACTTC. Filled out from reference TRBV19 and TRBJ2-7, the complete variable domain reads DGGITQSPKYLFRKEGQNVTLSCEQNLNHDAMYWYRQDPGQGLRLIYYSQIVNDFQKGDIAEGYSVSREKKESFPLTVTSAQKNPTAFYLCASRRDTGYYEQYFGPGTRLTVT.

Within the sample, this clonotype is medium-sized (0.01 to 0.1%). This chain joins TRBV6-1 and TRBJ1-1, with D maybe TRBD1 (6 bases). The CDR3 loop spans 15 amino acids. V lost 6 bases to trimming and J lost 6 bases, with 20 bases between them. Germline V gene data show CDR1 as MNHNS and CDR2 as SASEGT. The CDR3 region has the DNA TGTGCCAGCAGAGCACAACAAGGGGGTTTCCCTGAAGCTTTCTTT. Protein: CASRAQQGGFPEAFF.

By sample share, this clonotype is hyperexpanded. The chain has TRBV6-5 and TRBJ2-7; TRBD2 matches 14 bases. Unmatched junction bases numbered 7, after V lost 6 bases and J lost 3 bases. Germline-derived CDR1 and CDR2 are MNHEY and SVGAGI. This CDR3 is built from 16 residues. In DNA, the CDR3 is TGTGCCAGCAGCTGGGGACTAGCGGGGGTCCACTACGAGCAGTACTTC. Protein sequence: CASSWGLAGVHYEQYF.

By proportion, this clonotype is medium-sized. The rearrangement links TRBV7-2 to TRBJ1-1, with 7 bases lining up with TRBD1. The CDR3 has 13 residues. The V segment lost 5 bases and the J segment 4 bases; nucleotides outside the gene matches: 4. Germline V CDR1 and CDR2: SGHTA, FQGNSA. CDR3 DNA sequence: TGTGCCAGCAGCACACAGGGGACCACTGAAGCTTTCTTT. Translation gives CASSTQGTTEAFF.

This clonotype is deemed medium-sized (0.01 to 0.1%). A clone one base away is much larger, so this may be a read error. The chain combines TRBV6-2 or TRBV6-3 with TRBJ2-7; 7 positions match TRBD1. This CDR3 contains 17 residues. Germline V lookup: CDR1 MNHEY, CDR2 SVGEGT. J was trimmed by 4 bases and V by 6 bases; bases with no gene match: 18. This CDR3 is CASSRFWDGDSIYEQYF. In DNA form, the CDR3 reads TGTGCCAGCAGCCGGTTCTGGGACGGGGACAGTATATACGAGCAGTACTTC.

This clonotype ranks as medium-sized. The CDR3 reads CASSIDGTGGEKLFF. Here the CDR3 DNA reads TGTGCCAGTAGTATAGATGGGACAGGGGGCGAAAAACTGTTTTTT. The V call is TRBV19, the J call TRBJ1-4, with 12 bases fitting TRBD1. V dropped 0 bases and J dropped 8; count of bases not matched to a gene: 1. Germline CDR1 and CDR2: LNHDA and SQIVND (reference sequence). CDR3 size: 15 residues.

By sample share, this clonotype is large. The chain has TRBV19 and TRBJ2-1; 9 nucleotides align to TRBD2. Germline V gene sequence: CDR1 LNHDA, CDR2 SQIVND (reference sequence). With 3 bases clipped from V and 7 bases from J, the junction kept 10 bases outside the gene matches. The CDR3 loop spans 16 amino acids. The CDR3 coding sequence is TGTGCCAGTAGTATCTTGGCGGGGGGGATTATTAATGAGCAGTTCTTC. Residues: CASSILAGGIINEQFF.

The rearrangement joins TRBV28 to TRBJ1-2; D unclear. CDR3 length: 12 residues. Germline V CDR1 and CDR2: MDHEN, SYDVKM. V lost 10 bases and J 4 bases, leaving 13 bases between the germline ends. CDR3 sequence: CAISQPSYGYTF. CDR3 coding DNA: TGTGCCATCTCCCAACCCAGCTATGGCTACACCTTC.